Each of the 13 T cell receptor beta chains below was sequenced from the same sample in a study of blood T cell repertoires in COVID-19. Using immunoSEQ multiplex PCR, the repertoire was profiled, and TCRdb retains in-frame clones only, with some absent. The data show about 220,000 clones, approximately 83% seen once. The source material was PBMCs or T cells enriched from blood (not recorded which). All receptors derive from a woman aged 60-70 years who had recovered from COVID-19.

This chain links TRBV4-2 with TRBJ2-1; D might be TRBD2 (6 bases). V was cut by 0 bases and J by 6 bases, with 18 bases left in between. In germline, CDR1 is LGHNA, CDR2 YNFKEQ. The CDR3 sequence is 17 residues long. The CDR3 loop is CASSQEGLVMTGNEQFF. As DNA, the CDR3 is TGTGCCAGCAGCCAAGAGGGACTGGTTATGACCGGCAATGAGCAGTTCTTC.

The CDR3 sequence is CASSQDPRTGEFTDTQYF. DNA for the CDR3: TGTGCCAGCAGCCAAGATCCCCGGACAGGGGAGTTCACAGATACGCAGTATTTT. The gene calls are TRBV3-1 (or the pseudogene TRBV3-2) and TRBJ2-3; 9 bases match TRBD1. Germline assignment: CDR1 LGHDT and CDR2 YNNKEL (reference sequence). J lost 2 bases, V lost 0 bases, and 9 bases had no gene match. The CDR3 loop spans 18 amino acids.

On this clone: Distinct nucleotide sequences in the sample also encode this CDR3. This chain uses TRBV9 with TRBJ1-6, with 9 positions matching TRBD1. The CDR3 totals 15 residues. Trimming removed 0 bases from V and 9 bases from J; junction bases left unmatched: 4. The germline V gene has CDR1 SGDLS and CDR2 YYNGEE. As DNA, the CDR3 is TGTGCCAGCAGCGTAGAGGACAGGGGCGGTTCACCCCTCCACTTT. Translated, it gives CASSVEDRGGSPLHF. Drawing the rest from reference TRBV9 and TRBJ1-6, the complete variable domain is DSGVTQTPKHLITATGQRVTLRCSPRSGDLSVYWYQQSLDQGLQFLIQYYNGEERAKGNILERFSAQQFPDLHSELNLSSLELGDSALYFCASSVEDRGGSPLHFGNGTRLTVT.

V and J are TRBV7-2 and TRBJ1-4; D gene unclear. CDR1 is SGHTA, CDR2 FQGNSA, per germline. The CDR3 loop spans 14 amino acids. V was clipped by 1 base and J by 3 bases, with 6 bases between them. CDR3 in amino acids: CASSLVAANEKLFF. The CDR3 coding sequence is TGTGCCAGCAGCTTAGTGGCAGCTAATGAAAAACTGTTTTTT.

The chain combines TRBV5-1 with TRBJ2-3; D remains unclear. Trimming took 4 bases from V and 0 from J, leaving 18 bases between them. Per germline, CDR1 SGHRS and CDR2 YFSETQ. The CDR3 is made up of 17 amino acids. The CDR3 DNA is TGCGCCAGCAGCCCCAGATTCATTGCCTCTAGCACAGATACGCAGTATTTT. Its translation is CASSPRFIASSTDTQYF.

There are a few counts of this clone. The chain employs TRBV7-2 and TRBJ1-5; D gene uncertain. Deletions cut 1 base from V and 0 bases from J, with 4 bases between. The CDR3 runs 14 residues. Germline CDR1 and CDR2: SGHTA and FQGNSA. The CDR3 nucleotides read TGTGCCAGCAGCTTAGACAATAGCAATCAGCCCCAGCATTTT. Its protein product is CASSLDNSNQPQHF.

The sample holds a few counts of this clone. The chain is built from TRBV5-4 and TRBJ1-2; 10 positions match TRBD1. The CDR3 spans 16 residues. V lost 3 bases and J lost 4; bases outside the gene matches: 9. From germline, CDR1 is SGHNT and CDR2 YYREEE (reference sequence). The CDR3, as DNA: TGTGCCAGCAGCTGGGGGAGCGGGACAGGGGTCTATGGCTACACCTTC. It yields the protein CASSWGSGTGVYGYTF.

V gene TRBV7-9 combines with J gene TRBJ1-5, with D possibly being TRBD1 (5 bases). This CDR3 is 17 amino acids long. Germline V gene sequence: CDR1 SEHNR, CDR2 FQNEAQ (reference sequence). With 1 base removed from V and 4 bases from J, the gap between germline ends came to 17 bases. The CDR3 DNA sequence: TGTGCCAGCAGCTTAGGCGACTACGGGGGAGGGAATCAGCCCCAGCATTTT. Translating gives CASSLGDYGGGNQPQHF.

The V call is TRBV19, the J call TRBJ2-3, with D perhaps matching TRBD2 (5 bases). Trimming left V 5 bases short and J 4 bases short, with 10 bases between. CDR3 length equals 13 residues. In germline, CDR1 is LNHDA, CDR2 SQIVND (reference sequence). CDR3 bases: TGTGCCAGTAGTTCGGGGTGGTCAGATACGCAGTATTTT. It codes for CASSSGWSDTQYF.

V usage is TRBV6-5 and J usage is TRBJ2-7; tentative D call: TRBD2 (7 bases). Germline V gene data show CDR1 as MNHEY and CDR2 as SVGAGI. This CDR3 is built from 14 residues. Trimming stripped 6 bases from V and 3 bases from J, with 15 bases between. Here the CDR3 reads CASREGGGHYEQYF. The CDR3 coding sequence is TGTGCCAGCAGAGAGGGAGGGGGGCACTACGAGCAGTACTTC.

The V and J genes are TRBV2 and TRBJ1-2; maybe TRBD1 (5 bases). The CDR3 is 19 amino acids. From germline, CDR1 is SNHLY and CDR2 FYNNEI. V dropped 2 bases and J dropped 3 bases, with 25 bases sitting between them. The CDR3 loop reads CASSEYLQAEYPDDYGYTF. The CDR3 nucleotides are TGTGCCAGCAGTGAATATCTACAGGCCGAATATCCTGATGACTATGGCTACACCTTC.

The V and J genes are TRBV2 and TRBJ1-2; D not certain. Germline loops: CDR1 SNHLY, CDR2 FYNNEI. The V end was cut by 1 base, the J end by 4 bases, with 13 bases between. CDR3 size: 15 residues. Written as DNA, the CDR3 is TGTGCCAGCAGTGAAGGGCGGATCAGAATCTATGGCTACACCTTC. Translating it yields CASSEGRIRIYGYTF.

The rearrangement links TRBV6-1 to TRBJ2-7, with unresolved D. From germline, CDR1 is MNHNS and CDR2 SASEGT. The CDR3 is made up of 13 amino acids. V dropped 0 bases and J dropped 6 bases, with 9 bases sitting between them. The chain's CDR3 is CASSEADGVEQYF. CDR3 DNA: TGTGCCAGCAGTGAAGCCGACGGAGTCGAGCAGTACTTC.